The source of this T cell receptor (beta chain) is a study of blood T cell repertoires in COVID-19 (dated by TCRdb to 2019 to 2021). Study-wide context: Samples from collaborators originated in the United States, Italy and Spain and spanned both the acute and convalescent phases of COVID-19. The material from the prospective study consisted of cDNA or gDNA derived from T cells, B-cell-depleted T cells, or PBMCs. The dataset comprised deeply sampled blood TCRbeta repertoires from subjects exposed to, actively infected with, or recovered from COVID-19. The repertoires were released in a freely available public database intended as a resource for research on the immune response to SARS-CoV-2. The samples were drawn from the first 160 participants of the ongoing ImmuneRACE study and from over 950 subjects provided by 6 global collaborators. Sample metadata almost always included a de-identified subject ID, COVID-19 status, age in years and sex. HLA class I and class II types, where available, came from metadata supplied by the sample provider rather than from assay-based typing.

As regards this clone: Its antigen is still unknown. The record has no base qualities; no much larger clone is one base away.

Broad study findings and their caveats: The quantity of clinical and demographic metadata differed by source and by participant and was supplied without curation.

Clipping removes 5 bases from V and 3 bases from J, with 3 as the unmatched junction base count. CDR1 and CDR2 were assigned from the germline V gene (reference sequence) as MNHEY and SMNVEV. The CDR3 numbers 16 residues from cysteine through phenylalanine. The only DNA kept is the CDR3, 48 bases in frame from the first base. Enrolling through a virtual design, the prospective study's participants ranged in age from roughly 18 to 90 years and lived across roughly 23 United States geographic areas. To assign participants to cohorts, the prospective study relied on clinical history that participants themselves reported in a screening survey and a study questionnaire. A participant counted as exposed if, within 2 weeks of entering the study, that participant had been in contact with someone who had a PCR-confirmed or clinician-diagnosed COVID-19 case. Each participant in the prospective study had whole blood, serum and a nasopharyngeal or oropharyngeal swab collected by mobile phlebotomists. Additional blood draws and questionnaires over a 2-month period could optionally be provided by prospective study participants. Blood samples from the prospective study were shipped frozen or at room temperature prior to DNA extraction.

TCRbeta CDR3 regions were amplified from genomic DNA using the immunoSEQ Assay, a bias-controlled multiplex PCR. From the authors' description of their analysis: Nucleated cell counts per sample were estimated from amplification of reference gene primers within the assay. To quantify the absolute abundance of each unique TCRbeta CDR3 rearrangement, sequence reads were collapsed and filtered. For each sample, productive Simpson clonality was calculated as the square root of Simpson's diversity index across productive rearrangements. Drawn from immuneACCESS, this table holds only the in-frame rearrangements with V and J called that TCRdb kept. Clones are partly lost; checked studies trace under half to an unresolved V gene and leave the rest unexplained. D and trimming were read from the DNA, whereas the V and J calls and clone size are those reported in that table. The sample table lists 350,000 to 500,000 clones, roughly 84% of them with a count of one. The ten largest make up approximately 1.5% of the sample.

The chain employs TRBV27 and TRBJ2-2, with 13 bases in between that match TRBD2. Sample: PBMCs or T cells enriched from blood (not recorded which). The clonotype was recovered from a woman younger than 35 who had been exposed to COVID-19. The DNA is TGTGCCAGCAGTCCGGGACTAGCGGGATACACCGGGGAGCTGTTTTTT. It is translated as CASSPGLAGYTGELFF.